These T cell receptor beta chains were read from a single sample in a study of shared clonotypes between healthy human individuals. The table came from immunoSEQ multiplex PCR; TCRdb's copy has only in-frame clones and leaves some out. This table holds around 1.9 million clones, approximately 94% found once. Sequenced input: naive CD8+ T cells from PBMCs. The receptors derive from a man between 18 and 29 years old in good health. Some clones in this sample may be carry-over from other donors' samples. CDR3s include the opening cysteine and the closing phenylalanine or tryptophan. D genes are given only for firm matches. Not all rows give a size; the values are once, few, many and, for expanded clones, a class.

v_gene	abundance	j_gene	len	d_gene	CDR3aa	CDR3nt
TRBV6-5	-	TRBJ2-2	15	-	CASSYSTGIAGELFF	TGTGCCAGCAGTTACTCGACCGGTATTGCCGGGGAGCTGTTTTTT
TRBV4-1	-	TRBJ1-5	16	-	CASSQAIGTLNQPQHF	TGCGCCAGCAGCCAGGCTATTGGGACACTCAATCAGCCCCAGCATTTT
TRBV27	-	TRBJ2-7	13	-	CASSLWTGSEQYF	TGTGCCAGCAGTTTATGGACGGGGAGCGAGCAGTACTTC
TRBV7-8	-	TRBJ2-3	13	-	CASSLKNSDTQYF	TGTGCCAGCAGCTTAAAAAACTCAGATACGCAGTATTTT
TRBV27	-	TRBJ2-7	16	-	CASSLSWQVGAYEQYF	TGTGCCAGCAGTTTATCGTGGCAGGTAGGGGCCTACGAGCAGTACTTC
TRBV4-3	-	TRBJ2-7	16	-	CASSQDSASESYEQYF	TGCGCCAGCAGCCAAGATTCGGCCTCTGAAAGTTACGAGCAGTACTTC
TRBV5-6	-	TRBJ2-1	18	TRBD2	CASRRLAGGVSSYNEQFF	TGTGCCAGCAGGCGACTAGCGGGAGGGGTTAGCTCCTACAATGAGCAGTTCTTC
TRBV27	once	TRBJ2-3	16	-	CASSSTWTRTTDTQYF	TGTGCCAGCAGTTCGACATGGACAAGAACCACAGATACGCAGTATTTT
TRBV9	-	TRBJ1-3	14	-	CASSPQFGRNTIYF	TGTGCCAGCAGCCCCCAATTCGGACGAAACACCATATATTTT
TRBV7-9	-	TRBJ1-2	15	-	CASSSAGPPPYGYTF	TGTGCCAGCAGCTCAGCCGGTCCACCACCCTATGGCTACACCTTC
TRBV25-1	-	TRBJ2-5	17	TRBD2	CASSGVTSGLADETQYF	TGTGCCAGCAGTGGGGTCACTAGCGGCTTGGCGGATGAGACCCAGTACTTC
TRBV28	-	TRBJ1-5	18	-	CASTPMPTEKNSNQPQHF	TGTGCCAGCACTCCTATGCCGACAGAAAAAAATAGCAATCAGCCCCAGCATTTT
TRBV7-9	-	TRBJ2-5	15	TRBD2	CASSSYSGRSETQYF	TGTGCCAGCAGCTCCTACAGCGGGAGAAGTGAGACCCAGTACTTC
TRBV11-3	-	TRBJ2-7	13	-	CASSLGDGPEQYF	TGTGCCAGCAGCTTAGGGGACGGCCCCGAGCAGTACTTC